This T cell receptor beta chain was profiled in a study of shared clonotypes between healthy human individuals. The CDR3 runs 17 residues. The V and J ends lost 5 bases and 5 bases, in that order; junction bases with no gene match: 17. Germline CDR1 reads KGHSH; CDR2 reads LQKENI. The healthy adult donors were HIV-negative and reported no recent acute infections or vaccinations. Ten immunoSEQ deep assay plates were used by the authors to sequence unsorted PBMC DNA. The data were produced by immunoSEQ multiplex PCR, yet TCRdb's version contains in-frame clones alone and is incomplete. The table has 450,000 to 500,000 clones, almost 80% seen once; the top ten hold approximately 12%.

The clonotype comes from a woman between 40 and 50 years old in good health. Some clones in this sample may be carry-over from other donors' samples. This rearrangement joins TRBV18 to TRBJ1-1, with 7 bases that match TRBD1. The sample taken for sequencing was PBMCs. Here the CDR3 reads CASSTGQGGLMGTEAFF. CDR3 DNA sequence: TGTGCCAGCTCAACCGGCCAGGGGGGCCTGATGGGGACTGAAGCTTTCTTT.